This TCR beta chain was observed in a study of T cell responses to AZD1222 COVID-19 vaccine. Overall study context: Second-dose groups at about 4 or about 12 weeks were pooled. The study's findings and limits: Reportedly, close to half of spike-specific TCRs are directed against unmutated variant regions. Females made up more of the donors, who were largely white British, and clonal diversity may have come out too low. Spike-specific TCR repertoires showed rising breadth and depth after two AZD1222 doses.

Concerning this clone: The antigen is undetermined.

Sequencing used immunoSEQ multiplex PCR; TCRdb keeps in-frame clones, though not all of them. This table has 130,000 or so clones, approximately 85% appearing once. This TCR came from an adult in good health. Sequencing was performed on peripheral blood, taken on day 0 of AZD1222 vaccination.

CDR3 sequence (DNA): TGTGCCAGCAGAAAGTTGGGGGGCCAGGTTGGTGAGCAGTTCTTC. Encoded protein: CASRKLGGQVGEQFF. The chain uses TRBV5-4 and TRBJ2-1, with D perhaps given as TRBD1 or TRBD2 (6 bases each). CDR3 length equals 15 residues. The V end was cut by 5 bases, the J end by 9 bases, with 21 bases between. The germline CDR1 and CDR2 sequences are SGHNT and YYREEE (reference sequence).